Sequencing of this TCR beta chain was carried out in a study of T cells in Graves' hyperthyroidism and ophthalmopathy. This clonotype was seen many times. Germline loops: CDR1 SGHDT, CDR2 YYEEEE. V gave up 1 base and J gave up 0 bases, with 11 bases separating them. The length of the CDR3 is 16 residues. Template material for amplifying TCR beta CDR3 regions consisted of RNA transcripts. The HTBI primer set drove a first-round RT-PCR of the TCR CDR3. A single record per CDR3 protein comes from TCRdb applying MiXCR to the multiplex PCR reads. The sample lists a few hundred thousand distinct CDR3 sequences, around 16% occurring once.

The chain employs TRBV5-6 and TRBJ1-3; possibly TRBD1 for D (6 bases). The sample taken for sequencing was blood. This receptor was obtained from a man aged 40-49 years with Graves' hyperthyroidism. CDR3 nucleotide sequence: TGTGCCAGCAGCTTGCCCACAGGGACCTCTGGAAACACCATATATTTT. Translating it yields CASSLPTGTSGNTIYF. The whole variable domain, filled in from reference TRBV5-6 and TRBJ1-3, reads DAGVTQSPTHLIKTRGQQVTLRCSPKSGHDTVSWYQQALGQGPQFIFQYYEEEERQRGNFPDRFSGHQFPNYSSELNVNALLLGDSALYLCASSLPTGTSGNTIYFGEGSWLTVV.